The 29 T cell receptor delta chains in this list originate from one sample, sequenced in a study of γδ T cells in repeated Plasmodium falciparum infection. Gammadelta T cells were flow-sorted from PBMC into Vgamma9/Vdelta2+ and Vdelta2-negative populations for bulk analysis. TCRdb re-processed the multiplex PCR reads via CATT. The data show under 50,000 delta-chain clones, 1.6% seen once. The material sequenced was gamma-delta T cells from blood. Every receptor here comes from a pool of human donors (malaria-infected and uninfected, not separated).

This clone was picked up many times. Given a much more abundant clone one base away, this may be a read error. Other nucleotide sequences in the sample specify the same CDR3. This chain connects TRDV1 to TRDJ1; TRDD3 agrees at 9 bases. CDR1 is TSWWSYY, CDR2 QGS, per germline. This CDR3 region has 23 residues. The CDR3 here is CALGRIVPKWGRMMGGYTDKLIF. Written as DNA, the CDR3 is TGTGCTCTTGGGAGGATCGTTCCTAAGTGGGGCCGGATGATGGGGGGATACACCGATAAACTCATATTT.

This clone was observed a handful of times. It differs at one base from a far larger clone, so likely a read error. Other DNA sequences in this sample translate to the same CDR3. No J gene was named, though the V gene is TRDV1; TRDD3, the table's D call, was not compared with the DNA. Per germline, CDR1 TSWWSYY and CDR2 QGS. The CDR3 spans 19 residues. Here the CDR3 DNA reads TGTGCTCTTGGGGAACTTGCTACGTCCGGCGCTGGCTTGACCGATAAACTCATCTTC. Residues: CALGELATSGAGLTDKLIF.

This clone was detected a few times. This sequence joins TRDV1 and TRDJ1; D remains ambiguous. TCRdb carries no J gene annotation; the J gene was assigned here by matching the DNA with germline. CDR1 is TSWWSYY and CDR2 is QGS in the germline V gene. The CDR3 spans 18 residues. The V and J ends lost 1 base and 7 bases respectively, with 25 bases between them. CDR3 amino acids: CALGEPFPTRGRTIKLIF. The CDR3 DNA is TGTGCTCTTGGGGAACCGTTCCCCACTAGAGGACGTACGATTAAACTCATCTTT.

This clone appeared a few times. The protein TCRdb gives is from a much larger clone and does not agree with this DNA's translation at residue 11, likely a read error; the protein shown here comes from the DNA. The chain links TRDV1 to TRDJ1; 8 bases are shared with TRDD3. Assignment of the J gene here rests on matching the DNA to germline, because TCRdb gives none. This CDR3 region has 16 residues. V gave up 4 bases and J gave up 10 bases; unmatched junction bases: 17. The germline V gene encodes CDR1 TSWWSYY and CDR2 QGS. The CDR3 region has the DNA TGTGCTCTTGGGGTTTTAGGGTACTGGGGGGTGGCAGGACTCATCTTT. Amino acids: CALGVLGYWGVAGLIF.

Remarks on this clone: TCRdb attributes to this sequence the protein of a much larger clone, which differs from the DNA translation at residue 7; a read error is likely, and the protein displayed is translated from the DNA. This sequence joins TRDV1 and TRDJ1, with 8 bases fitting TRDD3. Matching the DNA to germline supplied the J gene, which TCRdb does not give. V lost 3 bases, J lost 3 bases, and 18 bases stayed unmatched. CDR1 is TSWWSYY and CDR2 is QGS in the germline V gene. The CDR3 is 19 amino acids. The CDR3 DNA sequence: TGTGCTCTTGGGGACGTGGCTCCTACGCTACTGGGGGCTCCCGATAAACTCATCTTT. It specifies CALGDVAPTLLGAPDKLIF.

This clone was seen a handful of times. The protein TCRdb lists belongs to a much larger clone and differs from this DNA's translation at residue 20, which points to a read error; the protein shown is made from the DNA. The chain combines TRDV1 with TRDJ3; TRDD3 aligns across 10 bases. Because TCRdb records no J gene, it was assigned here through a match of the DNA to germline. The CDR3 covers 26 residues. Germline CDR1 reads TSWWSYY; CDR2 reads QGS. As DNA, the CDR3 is TGTGCTCTTGGGGGAACTAAAGTCCAAAAGGGGGATACGCTTAGGGAGTTCTCCTGGGGCACCCGACAGATGTTTTTC. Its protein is CALGGTKVQKGDTLREFSWGTRQMFF.

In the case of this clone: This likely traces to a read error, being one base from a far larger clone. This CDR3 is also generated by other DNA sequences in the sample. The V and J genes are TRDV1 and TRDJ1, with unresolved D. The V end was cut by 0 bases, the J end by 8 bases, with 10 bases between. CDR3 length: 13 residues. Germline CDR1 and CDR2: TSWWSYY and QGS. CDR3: CALGELLSQKLIF. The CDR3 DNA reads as TGTGCTCTTGGGGAACTCTTGTCTCAGAAACTCATCTTT.

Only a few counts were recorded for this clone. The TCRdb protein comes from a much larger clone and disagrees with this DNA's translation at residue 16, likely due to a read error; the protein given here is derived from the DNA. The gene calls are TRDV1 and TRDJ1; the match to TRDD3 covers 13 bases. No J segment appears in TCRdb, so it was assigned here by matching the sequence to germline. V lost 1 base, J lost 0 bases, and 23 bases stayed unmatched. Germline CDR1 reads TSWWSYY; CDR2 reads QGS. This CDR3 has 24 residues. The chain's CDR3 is CALGEPRYGLLGDTPNLYTDKLIF. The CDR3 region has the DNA TGTGCTCTTGGGGAACCTCGTTATGGGCTACTGGGGGATACGCCAAACCTATACACCGATAAACTCATCTTT.

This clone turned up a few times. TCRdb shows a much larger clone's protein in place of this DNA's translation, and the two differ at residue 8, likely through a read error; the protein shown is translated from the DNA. DNA of the CDR3: TGTGCTCTTGGGGAACGGCCTTCGGGGGATATAACCGATAAACTCATCTTT. Protein: CALGERPSGDITDKLIF. The chain recombines TRDV1 with TRDJ1, with 8 bases identical to TRDD3. No J segment appears in TCRdb, so it was assigned here by matching the sequence to germline. This CDR3 spans 17 amino acids. The junction had 9 bases not matched to a gene; V was cut back by 1 base and J by 2 bases. In germline, CDR1 is TSWWSYY, CDR2 QGS.

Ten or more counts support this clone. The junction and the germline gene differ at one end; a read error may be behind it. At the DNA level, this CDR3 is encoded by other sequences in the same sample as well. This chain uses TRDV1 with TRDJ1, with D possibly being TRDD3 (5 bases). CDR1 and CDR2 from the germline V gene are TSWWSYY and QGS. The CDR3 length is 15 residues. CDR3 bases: TGTGCTCTTGGGGGTCGGGGGGGCTACACTGATAAACTCATCTTT. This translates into CALGGRGGYTDKLIF.

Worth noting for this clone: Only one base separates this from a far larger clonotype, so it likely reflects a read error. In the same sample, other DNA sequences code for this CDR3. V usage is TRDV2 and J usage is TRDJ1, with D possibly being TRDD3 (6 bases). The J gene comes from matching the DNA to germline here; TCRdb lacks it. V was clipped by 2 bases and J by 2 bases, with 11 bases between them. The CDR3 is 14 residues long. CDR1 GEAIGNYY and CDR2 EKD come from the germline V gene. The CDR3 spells CACDRWGPTDKLIF. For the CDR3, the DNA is TGTGCCTGTGACAGATGGGGGCCTACCGATAAACTCATCTTT.

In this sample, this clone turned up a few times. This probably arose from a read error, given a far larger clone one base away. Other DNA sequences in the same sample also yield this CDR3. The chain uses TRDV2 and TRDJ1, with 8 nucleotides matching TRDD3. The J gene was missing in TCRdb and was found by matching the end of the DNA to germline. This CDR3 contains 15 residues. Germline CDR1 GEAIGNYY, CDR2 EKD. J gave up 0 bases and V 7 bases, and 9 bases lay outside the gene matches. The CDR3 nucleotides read TGTGCCTGCGCGGATACTGGGGGTTACACCGATAAACTCATCTTT. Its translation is CACADTGGYTDKLIF.

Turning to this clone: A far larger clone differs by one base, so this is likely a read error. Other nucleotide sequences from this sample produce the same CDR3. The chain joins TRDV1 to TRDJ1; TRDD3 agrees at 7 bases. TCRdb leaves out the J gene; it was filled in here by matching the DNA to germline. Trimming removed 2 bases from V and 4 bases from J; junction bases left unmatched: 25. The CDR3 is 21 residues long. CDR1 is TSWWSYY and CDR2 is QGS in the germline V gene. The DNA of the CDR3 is TGTGCTCTTGGGGAAACTCTAGCCCTGGGGGCCTCATCCCATACCGGCGATAAACTCATCTTT. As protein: CALGETLALGASSHTGDKLIF.

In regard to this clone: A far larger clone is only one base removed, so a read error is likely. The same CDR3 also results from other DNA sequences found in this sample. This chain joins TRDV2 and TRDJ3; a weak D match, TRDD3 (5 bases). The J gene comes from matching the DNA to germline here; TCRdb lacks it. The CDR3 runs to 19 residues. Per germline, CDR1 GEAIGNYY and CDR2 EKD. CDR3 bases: TGCGCCTGTGACACCGTGCTGGGTCTCAGCTCCTGGGACACCCGACAGATGTTTTTC. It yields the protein CACDTVLGLSSWDTRQMFF.

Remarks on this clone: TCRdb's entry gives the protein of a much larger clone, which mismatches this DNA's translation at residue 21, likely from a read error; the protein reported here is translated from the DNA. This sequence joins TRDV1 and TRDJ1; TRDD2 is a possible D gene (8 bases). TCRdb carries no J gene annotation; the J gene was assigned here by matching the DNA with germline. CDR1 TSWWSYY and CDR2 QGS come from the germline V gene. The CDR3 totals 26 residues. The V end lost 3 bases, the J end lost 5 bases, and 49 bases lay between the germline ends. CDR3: CALGDSFFLRKSVLGTPIRPVDKLIF. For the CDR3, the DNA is TGTGCTCTTGGGGACTCTTTCTTCCTACGTAAAAGTGTACTGGGGACCCCCATTCGTCCGGTTGATAAACTCATCTTT.

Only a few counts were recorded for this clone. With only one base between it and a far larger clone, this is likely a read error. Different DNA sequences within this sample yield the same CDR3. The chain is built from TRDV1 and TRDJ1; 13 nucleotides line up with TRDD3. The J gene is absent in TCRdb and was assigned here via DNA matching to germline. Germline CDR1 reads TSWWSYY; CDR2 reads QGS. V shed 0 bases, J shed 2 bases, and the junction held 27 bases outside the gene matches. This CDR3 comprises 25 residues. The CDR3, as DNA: TGTGCTCTTGGGGAACTTAAACTCCTACGGCTACTGGGGGATACGCGTATCCGAAAGACCGATAAACTCATCTTT. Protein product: CALGELKLLRLLGDTRIRKTDKLIF.

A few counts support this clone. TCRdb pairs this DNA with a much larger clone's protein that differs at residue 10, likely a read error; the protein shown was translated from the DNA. CDR3 sequence reads: CALGGRLKKPLRYTDKLIF. CDR3 nucleotides: TGTGCTCTTGGGGGAAGACTTAAAAAGCCCCTCCGGTACACCGATAAACTCATCTTT. The genes are TRDV1 and TRDJ1; D remains unclear. The germline V gene has CDR1 TSWWSYY and CDR2 QGS. The CDR3 totals 19 residues. Trimming stripped 4 bases from V and 0 bases from J, with 24 bases between.

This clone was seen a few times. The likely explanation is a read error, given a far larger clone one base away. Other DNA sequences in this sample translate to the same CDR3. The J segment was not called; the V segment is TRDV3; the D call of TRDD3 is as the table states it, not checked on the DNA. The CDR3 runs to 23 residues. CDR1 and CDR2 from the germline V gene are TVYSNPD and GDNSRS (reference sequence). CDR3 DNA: TGTGCCTCTACTGAAGGCCTTCCTACACGGTGGGGGATACGCTTTCAGAACACCGATAAACTCATCTTC. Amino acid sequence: CASTEGLPTRWGIRFQNTDKLIF.

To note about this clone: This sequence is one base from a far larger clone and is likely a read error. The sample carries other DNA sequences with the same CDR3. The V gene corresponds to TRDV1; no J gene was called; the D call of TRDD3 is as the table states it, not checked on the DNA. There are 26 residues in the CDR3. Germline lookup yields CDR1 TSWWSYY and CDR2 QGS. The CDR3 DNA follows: TGTGCTCTTGGGGACTCTTTCTTCCTACGTAAAAGTGTACTGGGGACCCCCATTCGTCCGATTGATAAGCTCATCTTT. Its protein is CALGDSFFLRKSVLGTPIRPIDKLIF.

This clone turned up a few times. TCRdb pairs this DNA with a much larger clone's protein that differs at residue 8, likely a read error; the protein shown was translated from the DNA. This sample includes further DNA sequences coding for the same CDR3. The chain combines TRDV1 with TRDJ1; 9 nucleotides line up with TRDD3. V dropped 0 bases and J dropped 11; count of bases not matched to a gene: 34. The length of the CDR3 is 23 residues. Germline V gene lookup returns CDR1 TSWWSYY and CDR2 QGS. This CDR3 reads CALGELLIRSSTVLGDNSGGLIF. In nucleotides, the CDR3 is TGTGCTCTTGGGGAACTACTTATAAGGTCTTCTACCGTACTGGGGGACAACTCCGGGGGGCTCATCTTT.

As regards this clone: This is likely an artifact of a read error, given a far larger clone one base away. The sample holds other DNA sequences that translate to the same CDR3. CDR3 coding DNA: TGCGCCTGTGACAAACCACTGGGGGCTTACACCGATAAACTCATCTTT. Translated, it gives CACDKPLGAYTDKLIF. This chain joins TRDV2 and TRDJ1; 8 bases map to TRDD3. The J gene was not available in TCRdb and was assigned here by matching the DNA to germline segments. The germline V gene has CDR1 GEAIGNYY and CDR2 EKD. This CDR3 contains 16 residues.

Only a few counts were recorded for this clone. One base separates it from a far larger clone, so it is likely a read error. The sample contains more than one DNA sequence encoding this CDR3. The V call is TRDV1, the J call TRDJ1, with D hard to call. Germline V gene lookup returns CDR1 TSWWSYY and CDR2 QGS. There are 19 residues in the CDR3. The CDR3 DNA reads TGTGCTCTTGGGGAACTGCCGGTCTACGGTTTCCGGAACACCGATAAACTTATCTTT. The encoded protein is CALGELPVYGFRNTDKLIF.

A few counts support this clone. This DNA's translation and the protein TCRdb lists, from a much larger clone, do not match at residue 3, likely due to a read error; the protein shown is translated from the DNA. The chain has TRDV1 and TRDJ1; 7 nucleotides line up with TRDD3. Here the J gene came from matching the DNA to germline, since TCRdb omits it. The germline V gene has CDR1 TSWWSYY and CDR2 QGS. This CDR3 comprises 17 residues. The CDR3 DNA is TGTGCTCCTGGGGCTCGCTCCCCCTTACAACTGGGGTATAAACTCATCTTT. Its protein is CAPGARSPLQLGYKLIF.

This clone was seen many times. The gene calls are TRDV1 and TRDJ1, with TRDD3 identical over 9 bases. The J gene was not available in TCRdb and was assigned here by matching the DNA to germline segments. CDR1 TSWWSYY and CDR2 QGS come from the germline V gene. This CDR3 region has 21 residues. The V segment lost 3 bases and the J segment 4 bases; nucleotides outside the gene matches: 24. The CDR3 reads CALGDSGLPYWGSYTSDKLIF. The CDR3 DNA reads TGTGCTCTTGGGGACTCCGGCCTTCCTTACTGGGGGAGCTACACGAGCGATAAACTCATCTTT.

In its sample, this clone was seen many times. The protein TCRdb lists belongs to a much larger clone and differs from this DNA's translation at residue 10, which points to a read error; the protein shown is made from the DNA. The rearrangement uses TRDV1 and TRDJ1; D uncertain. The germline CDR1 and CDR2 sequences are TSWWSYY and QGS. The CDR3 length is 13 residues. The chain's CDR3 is CALGALTTDRLIF. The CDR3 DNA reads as TGTGCTCTTGGGGCCCTAACCACCGATAGACTCATCTTT.

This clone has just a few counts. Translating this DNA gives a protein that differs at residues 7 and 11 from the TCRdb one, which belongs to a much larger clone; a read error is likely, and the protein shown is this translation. The CDR3 protein is CALGERTPGDVTDKLIF. The CDR3 nucleotides are TGTGCTCTTGGGGAACGGACTCCGGGGGATGTAACCGATAAACTCATCTTT. This rearrangement joins TRDV1 to TRDJ1, with 7 bases identical to TRDD3. V trimming: 1 base; J trimming: 2 bases; junction bases outside the gene matches: 10. Germline loops: CDR1 TSWWSYY, CDR2 QGS. This CDR3 is built from 17 residues.

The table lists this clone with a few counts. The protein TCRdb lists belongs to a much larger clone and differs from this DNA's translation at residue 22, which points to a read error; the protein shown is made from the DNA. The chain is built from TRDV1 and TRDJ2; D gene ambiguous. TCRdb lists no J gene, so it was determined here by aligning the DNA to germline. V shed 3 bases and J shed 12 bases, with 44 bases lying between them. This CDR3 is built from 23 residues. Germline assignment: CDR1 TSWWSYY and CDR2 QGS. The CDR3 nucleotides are TGTGCTCTTGGGGAGGGCCATCTACGCACCCGAGGTATCACCGCGTACGCTCCCGATAAACTCTTCTTT. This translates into CALGEGHLRTRGITAYAPDKLFF.

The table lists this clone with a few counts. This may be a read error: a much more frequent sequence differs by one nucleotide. The CDR3 nucleotides are TGTGCTCTTGGGGAAGGAGGGACTCCTCCCGTTACCTGGGGGGCCTGGTACACCGATAAACTCATCTTT. This gives the protein CALGEGGTPPVTWGAWYTDKLIF. This chain connects TRDV1 to TRDJ1; 7 bases match TRDD3. The J gene was missing in TCRdb and was found by matching the end of the DNA to germline. CDR3 size: 23 residues. V shed 2 bases, J shed 0 bases, and the junction held 27 bases outside the gene matches. The germline V gene has CDR1 TSWWSYY and CDR2 QGS.

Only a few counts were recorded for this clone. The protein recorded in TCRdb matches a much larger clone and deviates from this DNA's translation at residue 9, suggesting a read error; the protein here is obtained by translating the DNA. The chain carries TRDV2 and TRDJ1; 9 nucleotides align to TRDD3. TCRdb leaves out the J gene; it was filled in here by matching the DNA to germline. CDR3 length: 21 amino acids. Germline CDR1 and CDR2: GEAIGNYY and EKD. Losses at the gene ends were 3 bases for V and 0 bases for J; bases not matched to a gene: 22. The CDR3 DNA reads TGTGCCTGTGACCCGATCCCCCGTGCTGGTCAGGGGATACGGTACACCGATAAACTCATCTTT. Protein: CACDPIPRAGQGIRYTDKLIF.